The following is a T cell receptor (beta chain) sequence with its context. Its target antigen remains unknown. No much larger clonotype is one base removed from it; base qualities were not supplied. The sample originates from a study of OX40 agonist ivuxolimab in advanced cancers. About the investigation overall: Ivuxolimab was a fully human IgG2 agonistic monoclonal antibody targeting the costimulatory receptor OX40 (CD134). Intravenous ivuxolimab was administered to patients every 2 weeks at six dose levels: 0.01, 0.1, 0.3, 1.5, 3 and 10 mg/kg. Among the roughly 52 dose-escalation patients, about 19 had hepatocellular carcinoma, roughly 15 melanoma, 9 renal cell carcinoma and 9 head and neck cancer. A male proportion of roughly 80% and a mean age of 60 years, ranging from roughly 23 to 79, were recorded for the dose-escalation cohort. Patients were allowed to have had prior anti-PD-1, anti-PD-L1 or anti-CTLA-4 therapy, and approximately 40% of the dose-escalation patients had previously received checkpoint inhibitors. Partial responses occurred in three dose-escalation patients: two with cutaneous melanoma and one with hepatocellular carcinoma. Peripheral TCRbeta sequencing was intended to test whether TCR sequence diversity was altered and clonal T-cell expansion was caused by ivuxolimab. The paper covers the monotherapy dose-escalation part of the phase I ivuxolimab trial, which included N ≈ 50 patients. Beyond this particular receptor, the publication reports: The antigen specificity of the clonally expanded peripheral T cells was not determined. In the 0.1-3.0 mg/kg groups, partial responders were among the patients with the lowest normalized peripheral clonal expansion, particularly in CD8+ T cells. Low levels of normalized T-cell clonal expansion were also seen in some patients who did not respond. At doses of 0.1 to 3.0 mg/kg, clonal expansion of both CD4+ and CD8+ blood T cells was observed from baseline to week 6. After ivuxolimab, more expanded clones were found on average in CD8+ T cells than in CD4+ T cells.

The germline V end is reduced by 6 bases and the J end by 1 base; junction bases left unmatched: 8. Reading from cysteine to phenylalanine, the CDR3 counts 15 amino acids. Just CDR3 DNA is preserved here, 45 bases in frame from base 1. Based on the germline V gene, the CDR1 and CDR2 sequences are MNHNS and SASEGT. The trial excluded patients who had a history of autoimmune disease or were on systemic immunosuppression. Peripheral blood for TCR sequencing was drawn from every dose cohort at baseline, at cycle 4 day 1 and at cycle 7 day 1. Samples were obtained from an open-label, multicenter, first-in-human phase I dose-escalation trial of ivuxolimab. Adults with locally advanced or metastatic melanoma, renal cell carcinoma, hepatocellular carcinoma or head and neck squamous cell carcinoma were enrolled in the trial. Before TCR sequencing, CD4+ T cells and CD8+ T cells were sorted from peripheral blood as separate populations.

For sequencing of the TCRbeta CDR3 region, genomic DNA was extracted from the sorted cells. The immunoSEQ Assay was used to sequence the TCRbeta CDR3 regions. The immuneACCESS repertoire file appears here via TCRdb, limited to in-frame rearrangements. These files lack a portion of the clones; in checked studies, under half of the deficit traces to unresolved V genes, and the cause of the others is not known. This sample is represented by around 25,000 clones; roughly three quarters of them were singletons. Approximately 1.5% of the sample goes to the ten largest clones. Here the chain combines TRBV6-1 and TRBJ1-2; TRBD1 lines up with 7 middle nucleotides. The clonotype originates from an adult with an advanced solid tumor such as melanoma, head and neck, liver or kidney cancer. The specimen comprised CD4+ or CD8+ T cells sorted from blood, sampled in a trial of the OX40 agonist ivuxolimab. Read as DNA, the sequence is TGTGCCAGCAGCCTCTCCGGGACAGTTAACTATGGCTACACCTTC. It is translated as CASSLSGTVNYGYTF.